A single sample gave rise to the 29 T cell receptor beta chains below, sequenced in a study of T cell responses to AZD1222 COVID-19 vaccine. Assay used: immunoSEQ multiplex PCR; TCRdb lists only in-frame clones, some missing. The repertoire consists of some 150,000 clones, with around 89% occurring once and the leading ten covering about 3%. Specimen: peripheral blood, collected on day 0 of AZD1222 vaccination. These receptors originate from an adult in good health.

This rearrangement joins TRBV15 to TRBJ2-1; 12 bases match TRBD2. CDR3 length equals 16 residues. Losses at the gene ends were 0 bases for V and 9 bases for J; bases not matched to a gene: 6. In germline, CDR1 is LNHNV, CDR2 YYDKDF (reference sequence). This chain's CDR3 is CATSRDRLAGEGEQFF. In DNA, the CDR3 is TGTGCCACCAGCAGAGATCGACTAGCGGGAGAGGGTGAGCAGTTCTTC.

The CDR3 protein is CASSQGQGANNSPLHF. The CDR3, as DNA: TGCGCCAGCAGCCAGGGACAGGGGGCGAATAATTCACCCCTCCACTTT. The chain links TRBV4-3 to TRBJ1-6, with TRBD1 matching 12 bases. Per the germline V gene, CDR1 is LGHNA and CDR2 is YSLEER. The trim removed 3 bases at V and 5 bases at J, leaving 2 bases unmatched. The CDR3 runs 16 residues.

This chain connects TRBV30 to TRBJ2-7; D may correspond to TRBD1 or TRBD2 (6 bases each). V lost 0 bases and J lost 4, with 10 bases in between. Germline V gene sequence: CDR1 GTSNPN, CDR2 SVGIG (reference sequence). This CDR3 comprises 13 residues. CDR3 coding DNA: TGTGCCTGGAGTGTCGGAGGGGGGTACGAGCAGTACTTC. It specifies CAWSVGGGYEQYF.

In its sample, this clone was seen a few times. The V gene is TRBV13, the J gene TRBJ2-4, with 16 nucleotides matching TRBD2. This CDR3 comprises 19 residues. CDR1 and CDR2 from the germline V gene are PRHDT and FYEKMQ (reference sequence). V shed 5 bases and J 1 base; nucleotides not matched to a gene: 8. The CDR3 coding sequence is TGTGCCAGCAGCCAGGGGACTAGCGGGAGGGCCACGGCCAAAAACATTCAGTACTTC. Protein: CASSQGTSGRATAKNIQYF.

Details on this clone: Other DNA variants within this sample encode the same CDR3. The chain is built from TRBV27 and TRBJ1-1; D is unclear. In germline, CDR1 is MNHEY, CDR2 SMNVEV (reference sequence). This CDR3 is 13 amino acids long. The V end lost 0 bases, the J end lost 1 base, and 3 bases lay between the germline ends. CDR3 in DNA: TGTGCCAGCAGTTTATCTCGGAACACTGAAGCTTTCTTT. Its translation: CASSLSRNTEAFF.

In DNA, the CDR3 is TGTGCCAGTAGTATAGTGGGGGCCAAAAACATTCAGTACTTC. Protein: CASSIVGAKNIQYF. V usage is TRBV19 and J usage is TRBJ2-4; D is uncertain. This CDR3 region has 14 residues. CDR1 and CDR2 from the germline V gene are LNHDA and SQIVND (reference sequence). V dropped 1 base and J dropped 1 base, with 5 bases sitting between them.

The CDR3, as DNA: TGCGCCAGCAGCTTGGCAGCGGGGGGGTACAATGAGCAGTTCTTC. Amino acids: CASSLAAGGYNEQFF. This chain connects TRBV5-1 to TRBJ2-1, with 10 bases fitting TRBD2. With 0 bases clipped from V and 4 bases from J, the junction kept 1 base outside the gene matches. The CDR3 has 15 amino acids. Germline values: CDR1 SGHRS, CDR2 YFSETQ.

V usage is TRBV7-2 and J usage is TRBJ2-5; D possibly corresponds to TRBD2 (7 bases). The CDR3 spans 17 residues. The V end was cut by 5 bases, the J end by 7 bases, with 26 bases between. CDR1 SGHTA and CDR2 FQGNSA come from the germline V gene. The CDR3 DNA reads TGTGCCAGCAGCCCTATCGGGTTAAGGGGGGGAGTTGGGACCCAGTACTTC. It yields the protein CASSPIGLRGGVGTQYF.

This rearrangement joins TRBV15 to TRBJ1-6; TRBD1 aligns across 11 bases. Germline trimming cut 1 base from V and 7 bases from J; bases unmatched to any gene: 0. CDR3 size: 15 residues. Germline V gives CDR1 LNHNV, CDR2 YYDKDF (reference sequence). The CDR3 DNA reads TGTGCCACCAGCAGAGGGGACAGGGGGAATTCACCCCTCCACTTT. Translated, it gives CATSRGDRGNSPLHF.

The chain joins TRBV29-1 to TRBJ1-2; D gene uncertain. The CDR3 has 11 amino acids. Germline V CDR1 and CDR2: SQVTM, ANQGSEA. V was clipped by 2 bases and J by 6 bases, with 7 bases between them. This CDR3 is CSVEREDGYTF. The CDR3 DNA reads TGCAGCGTTGAACGGGAGGATGGCTACACCTTC.

This rearrangement joins TRBV4-3 to TRBJ1-2; 7 bases match TRBD1. J gave up 3 bases and V 1 base, and 5 bases lay outside the gene matches. CDR1 is LGHNA, CDR2 YSLEER, per germline. The CDR3 sequence is 15 residues long. CDR3: CASSQVAQGDYGYTF. CDR3 bases: TGCGCCAGCAGCCAAGTCGCCCAGGGGGACTATGGCTACACCTTC.

The J gene is TRBJ1-4, the V gene TRBV2, with D unresolved. V lost 4 bases, J lost 1 base, and 7 bases lay in between. CDR3 length equals 14 residues. Per the germline V gene, CDR1 is SNHLY and CDR2 is FYNNEI. This CDR3 reads CASSVGGTNEKLFF. CDR3 nucleotides: TGTGCCAGCAGTGTCGGTGGAACTAATGAAAAACTGTTTTTT.

The chain has TRBV27 and TRBJ1-6; D not certain. Between the trimmed V and J ends, which lost 4 bases and 0 bases, there was a span of 10 bases. The CDR3 runs 16 residues. Germline assignment: CDR1 MNHEY and CDR2 SMNVEV (reference sequence). As DNA, the CDR3 is TGTGCCAGCAGTTCCCTAGGGAGCTCCTATAATTCACCCCTCCACTTT. This encodes CASSSLGSSYNSPLHF.

V and J are TRBV7-9 and TRBJ2-2; weak D call: TRBD2 (6 bases). From germline, CDR1 is SEHNR and CDR2 FQNEAQ (reference sequence). This CDR3 has 15 residues. Between the trimmed V and J ends, which lost 6 bases and 1 base, there was a span of 12 bases. CDR3 sequence reads: CASSTGLLNTGELFF. In DNA, the CDR3 is TGTGCCAGCAGTACGGGACTCCTGAACACCGGGGAGCTGTTTTTT.

V and J are TRBV6-6 and TRBJ1-1; D not resolved. This CDR3 comprises 15 residues. Germline-derived CDR1 and CDR2 are MNHNY and SVGAGI (reference sequence). V was clipped by 0 bases and J by 1 base, with 9 bases between them. This chain's CDR3 is CASSYSGRQNTEAFF. The CDR3 DNA sequence: TGTGCCAGCAGTTACTCTGGACGGCAGAACACTGAAGCTTTCTTT.

V gene TRBV2 combines with J gene TRBJ2-7; a weak D match, TRBD2 (6 bases). The length of the CDR3 is 13 residues. Germline V lookup: CDR1 SNHLY, CDR2 FYNNEI. Deletions cut 7 bases from V and 6 bases from J, with 16 bases between. The CDR3 DNA reads TGTGCCAGCACCTTATTAGCGGTGGGCGAGCAGTACTTC. Its translation is CASTLLAVGEQYF.

The genes are TRBV5-6 and TRBJ2-1, with a tentative D call TRBD2 (5 bases). CDR1 SGHDT and CDR2 YYEEEE come from the germline V gene. Trimming pared 0 bases from V and 0 bases from J, leaving 13 bases between. The CDR3 covers 17 residues. This chain's CDR3 is CASSLAWEPSSYNEQFF. The DNA of the CDR3 is TGTGCCAGCAGCTTGGCTTGGGAGCCAAGCTCCTACAATGAGCAGTTCTTC.

The rearrangement joins TRBV29-1 to TRBJ2-5; no clear D. The CDR3 loop spans 12 amino acids. Germline V CDR1 and CDR2: SQVTM, ANQGSEA. V was shortened by 4 bases and J by 0 bases, with 6 bases between the two germline ends. In DNA form, the CDR3 reads TGCAGCGTTGTGAAGTACCAAGAGACCCAGTACTTC. Its protein product is CSVVKYQETQYF.

The chain recombines TRBV27 with TRBJ2-3, with D possibly TRBD2 on 6 matching bases. This CDR3 is 14 amino acids long. V was pared by 2 bases and J by 5 bases, with 11 bases between. Germline CDR1 and CDR2: MNHEY and SMNVEV (reference sequence). CDR3 protein: CASSLAGYGDTQYF. The CDR3 DNA is TGTGCCAGCAGTTTAGCGGGATATGGAGATACGCAGTATTTT.

This chain uses TRBV19 with TRBJ2-1; weak D call: TRBD1 (5 bases). Trimming removed 1 base from V and 4 bases from J, with 20 bases in between. Per germline, CDR1 LNHDA and CDR2 SQIVND (reference sequence). The length of the CDR3 is 18 residues. This chain's CDR3 is CASSIASDILRAYNEQFF. Here the CDR3 DNA reads TGTGCCAGTAGTATAGCATCGGACATCCTAAGGGCTTACAATGAGCAGTTCTTC.

The CDR3: CASSFGPRGITYEQYF. The CDR3 DNA is TGTGCCAGCAGTTTCGGTCCCAGGGGCATTACCTACGAGCAGTACTTC. The chain recombines TRBV27 with TRBJ2-7; weak D call: TRBD1 (6 bases). Trimming took 3 bases from V and 2 from J, leaving 17 bases between them. In germline, CDR1 is MNHEY, CDR2 SMNVEV (reference sequence). This CDR3 region has 16 residues.

V gene TRBV18 combines with J gene TRBJ2-1, with 15 bases aligning to TRBD2. There are 17 residues in the CDR3. V shed 0 bases and J 5 bases; nucleotides not matched to a gene: 2. CDR1 and CDR2 (germline): KGHSH, LQKENI. The CDR3 DNA follows: TGTGCCAGCTCACCACCCAGGACTAGCGGGAGGGACAATGAGCAGTTCTTC. Its protein product is CASSPPRTSGRDNEQFF. Filled out from reference TRBV18 and TRBJ2-1, the complete variable domain reads NAGVMQNPRHLVRRRGQEARLRCSPMKGHSHVYWYRQLPEEGLKFMVYLQKENIIDESGMPKERFSAEFPKEGPSILRIQQVVRGDSAAYFCASSPPRTSGRDNEQFFGPGTRLTVL.

The chain combines TRBV4-3 with TRBJ2-7, with TRBD2 matching over 9 bases. CDR1 is LGHNA, CDR2 YSLEER, per germline. V trimming: 0 bases; J trimming: 4 bases; junction bases outside the gene matches: 7. CDR3 length: 16 amino acids. The chain's CDR3 is CASSQEWIAGDYEQYF. The CDR3, as DNA: TGCGCCAGCAGCCAAGAGTGGATAGCGGGAGATTACGAGCAGTACTTC.

Sample share makes this clone medium-sized. Other DNA sequences in this sample translate to the same CDR3. This chain links TRBV5-1 with TRBJ2-7, with a possible D match to TRBD2 (7 bases). V lost 4 bases to trimming and J lost 1 base, with 15 bases between them. The germline CDR1 and CDR2 sequences are SGHRS and YFSETQ. The CDR3 contains 15 residues. CDR3 in DNA: TGCGCCAGCAGCCTGGGCGGGGGCTCGTCCTACGAGCAGTACTTC. Translating it yields CASSLGGGSSYEQYF.

The chain uses TRBV6-4 and TRBJ1-6, with D perhaps TRBD1 (6 bases). CDR3 length: 15 amino acids. From germline, CDR1 is MRHNA and CDR2 SNTAGT. The V end lost 5 bases, the J end lost 7 bases, and 15 bases lay between the germline ends. Here the CDR3 DNA reads TGTGCCAGCAGTTACGACAGGACTGGAAATTCACCCCTCCACTTT. Translated: CASSYDRTGNSPLHF.

This chain uses TRBV4-1 with TRBJ1-2, with D hard to call. The CDR3 is made up of 18 amino acids. V was pared by 1 base and J by 2 bases, with 20 bases between. The germline V gene encodes CDR1 MGHRA and CDR2 YSYEKL. DNA for the CDR3: TGCGCCAGCAGCCAAGGTTTTGGGGTCCTAACCCCAAACTATGGCTACACCTTC. Translating gives CASSQGFGVLTPNYGYTF.

The chain uses TRBV9 and TRBJ2-1, with 9 bases fitting TRBD2. The junction had 9 bases not matched to a gene; V was cut back by 3 bases and J by 5 bases. Germline V lookup: CDR1 SGDLS, CDR2 YYNGEE. The CDR3 covers 16 residues. CDR3 coding DNA: TGTGCCAGCAGCGACCGACTAGCGGAACCAGACAATGAGCAGTTCTTC. This gives the protein CASSDRLAEPDNEQFF.

The chain employs TRBV6-7 and TRBJ2-7; the match to TRBD2 covers 8 bases. TRBV6-7 is labeled an ORF, and its function is uncertain. The CDR3 length is 15 residues. After removal of 4 bases from V and 5 bases from J, the junction contained 10 bases not matched to a gene. DNA for the CDR3: TGTGCCAGCAGTTCCCCGGGGACTAGAGTCCACGAGCAGTACTTC. Its protein product is CASSSPGTRVHEQYF.

The rearrangement uses TRBV9 and TRBJ1-6, with D possibly matching TRBD1 (6 bases). With 1 base removed from V and 8 bases from J, the gap between germline ends came to 10 bases. CDR1 is SGDLS and CDR2 is YYNGEE in the germline V gene. This CDR3 has 14 residues. The CDR3, as DNA: TGTGCCAGCAGCGTACTTGCAGGGGATTCACCCCTCCACTTT. Encoded protein: CASSVLAGDSPLHF. Full variable domain (missing parts from reference TRBV9 and TRBJ1-6): DSGVTQTPKHLITATGQRVTLRCSPRSGDLSVYWYQQSLDQGLQFLIQYYNGEERAKGNILERFSAQQFPDLHSELNLSSLELGDSALYFCASSVLAGDSPLHFGNGTRLTVT.